This T cell receptor (beta chain) was identified in a study of OX40 agonist ivuxolimab in advanced cancers. A remark on this clone: Its antigen remains unknown.

Autoimmune disease history or systemic immunosuppression disqualified patients. General study results and limits: CD8+ T cells (on average) carried more expanded clones than CD4+ T cells.

Generated by immunoSEQ multiplex PCR, the TCRdb table keeps only in-frame clones and is missing some. Of roughly 75,000 clones in the sample, 86% were seen once. This sequence originates from an adult with an advanced solid tumor such as melanoma, head and neck, liver or kidney cancer. The sample was CD4+ or CD8+ T cells sorted from blood, taken in a trial of the OX40 agonist ivuxolimab.

The CDR3 bases are TGTGCCAGCAGCCAAGCCCCGGGGGCGGGGAGGGCCGGGGAGCTGTTTTTT. Its translation is CASSQAPGAGRAGELFF. This rearrangement joins TRBV4-2 to TRBJ2-2; D might be TRBD2 (7 bases). Germline V CDR1 and CDR2: LGHNA, YNFKEQ. The V end was cut by 1 base, the J end by 6 bases, with 18 bases between. The CDR3 runs 17 residues.